Following are 13 T cell receptor beta chains from one sample sequenced in a study of cytomegalovirus exposure and HLA in healthy donors. Primers: 60 Vbeta forward and 13 Jbeta reverse. Clones were read by immunoSEQ multiplex PCR, and TCRdb kept only the in-frame ones, dropping some. The sample yields around 110,000 clones, roughly 80% seen once. The sequenced material came from PBMCs. These receptors were obtained from a man aged 55 to 70 in good health and CMV-seronegative.

Written as DNA, the CDR3 is TGTGCCAGCAGTGAAATGGAGGTTGTAAATTCACCCCTCCACTTT. This translates into CASSEMEVVNSPLHF. The chain links TRBV6-1 to TRBJ1-6; D is unclear. V was pared by 2 bases and J by 7 bases, with 12 bases between. The CDR3 has 15 residues. CDR1 and CDR2 from the germline V gene are MNHNS and SASEGT.

This chain uses TRBV6-6 with TRBJ2-1, with D uncertain. The germline V gene has CDR1 MNHNY and CDR2 SVGAGI (reference sequence). This CDR3 region has 14 residues. V lost 2 bases and J lost 8, with 13 bases in between. The CDR3 loop reads CASSYDTPYYEQFF. The CDR3 DNA follows: TGTGCCAGCAGTTACGACACACCTTACTATGAGCAGTTCTTC.

The CDR3 sequence is CASSLGPYRQTRDNEQFF. The CDR3 DNA sequence: TGTGCCAGCAGCTTAGGTCCCTACAGACAAACTAGGGACAATGAGCAGTTCTTC. The chain joins TRBV7-9 to TRBJ2-1; a weak D match, TRBD2 (5 bases). This CDR3 has 18 residues. CDR1 and CDR2 from the germline V gene are SEHNR and FQNEAQ (reference sequence). V shed 1 base and J shed 5 bases, with 21 bases lying between them. The full variable domain, completed using reference TRBV7-9 and TRBJ2-1, is DTGVSQNPRHKITKRGQNVTFRCDPISEHNRLYWYRQTLGQGPEFLTYFQNEAQLEKSRLLSDRFSAERPKGSFSTLEIQRTEQGDSAMYLCASSLGPYRQTRDNEQFFGPGTRLTVL.

The genes are TRBV5-1 and TRBJ2-2; 9 bases match TRBD1. The CDR3 has 16 amino acids. V was clipped by 4 bases and J by 7 bases; unmatched bases: 11. CDR1 and CDR2 from the germline V gene are SGHRS and YFSETQ. The CDR3, as DNA: TGCGCCAGCAGCCTACCAATAGGACAGGGGTTCGGGGAGCTGTTTTTT. Its translation is CASSLPIGQGFGELFF.

This sequence joins TRBV18 and TRBJ2-3; TRBD2 aligns across 9 bases. Per the germline V gene, CDR1 is KGHSH and CDR2 is LQKENI. The junction had 7 bases not matched to a gene; V was cut back by 6 bases and J by 3 bases. The CDR3 runs to 15 residues. As DNA, the CDR3 is TGTGCCAGCTCTCGTAGCGGGGGACGTACAGATACGCAGTATTTT. As protein: CASSRSGGRTDTQYF.

This chain links TRBV28 with TRBJ1-2; D not certain. The V gene's germline CDR1 is MDHEN and CDR2 SYDVKM. The V gene lost 6 bases and the J gene lost 10 bases, with 15 bases spanning the gap. The CDR3 has 12 residues. The CDR3 region is CASRGGRQDYTF. The CDR3 DNA sequence: TGTGCCAGCAGGGGAGGCCGCCAGGACTACACCTTC.

This clone has only one observation. The V call is TRBV7-9, the J call TRBJ2-2, with 9 bases that match TRBD2. Germline-derived CDR1 and CDR2 are SEHNR and FQNEAQ (reference sequence). V dropped 3 bases and J dropped 5; count of bases not matched to a gene: 7. The CDR3 covers 16 residues. CDR3 loop: CASSFISGGPTGELFF. CDR3 nucleotides: TGTGCCAGCAGCTTCATTAGCGGGGGTCCTACCGGGGAGCTGTTTTTT.

The CDR3 nucleotides read TGTGCCAGCAGTTCGTACGGGACAGGCAATCAGCCCCAGCATTTT. This translates into CASSSYGTGNQPQHF. The rearrangement links TRBV6-5 to TRBJ1-5, with 7 nucleotides matching TRBD1. In germline, CDR1 is MNHEY, CDR2 SVGAGI. This CDR3 is 15 amino acids long. Trimming at V came to 4 bases and at J to 2 bases, leaving 5 bases not matched to a gene.

This clone was picked up one time. The chain carries TRBV18 and TRBJ2-7; 9 nucleotides match TRBD1. The CDR3 consists of 15 residues. V dropped 3 bases and J dropped 6; count of bases not matched to a gene: 9. CDR1 is KGHSH and CDR2 is LQKENI in the germline V gene. DNA of the CDR3: TGTGCCAGCTCACCTCTGGGGACAGGGCTGGGCGAGCAGTACTTC. It yields the protein CASSPLGTGLGEQYF. Together with reference TRBV18 and TRBJ2-7, the CDR3 gives the full variable domain: NAGVMQNPRHLVRRRGQEARLRCSPMKGHSHVYWYRQLPEEGLKFMVYLQKENIIDESGMPKERFSAEFPKEGPSILRIQQVVRGDSAAYFCASSPLGTGLGEQYFGPGTRLTVT.

The V and J genes are TRBV10-3 and TRBJ1-1; 7 positions match TRBD1. CDR1 and CDR2 (germline): ENHRY, SYGVKD. V lost 5 bases and J lost 6; bases outside the gene matches: 9. The CDR3 loop spans 14 amino acids. The CDR3 DNA is TGTGCCATCAGTCGACAGGGTTCGATGGCTGAAGCTTTCTTT. As protein: CAISRQGSMAEAFF.

CDR3 residues: CASSLGLRDRSDSPLHF. Written as DNA, the CDR3 is TGTGCCAGCAGCTTAGGCCTAAGAGACAGGTCGGATTCACCCCTCCACTTT. This sequence joins TRBV13 and TRBJ1-6; TRBD1 might be the D (6 bases). The V end was cut by 0 bases, the J end by 8 bases, with 17 bases between. The length of the CDR3 is 17 residues. Germline assignment: CDR1 PRHDT and CDR2 FYEKMQ (reference sequence).

The rearrangement links TRBV6-5 to TRBJ1-6, with 8 bases aligning to TRBD1. Germline V gene data show CDR1 as MNHEY and CDR2 as SVGAGI. V was clipped by 2 bases and J by 9 bases; unmatched bases: 6. This CDR3 is 15 amino acids long. CDR3 protein: CASSYTGGIASPLHF. Written as DNA, the CDR3 is TGTGCCAGCAGTTACACAGGGGGTATCGCTTCACCCCTCCACTTT.

This clone was detected a few times. The V call is TRBV5-6, the J call TRBJ1-2, with TRBD1 matching 7 bases. The CDR3 runs 14 residues. The junction had 4 bases not matched to a gene; V was cut back by 0 bases and J by 5 bases. Germline CDR1 is SGHDT and CDR2 is YYEEEE. The CDR3, as DNA: TGTGCCAGCAGCTTGGCGACAGGGTTGTATGGCTACACCTTC. This translates into CASSLATGLYGYTF. The full variable domain, with the rest looked up from reference TRBV5-6 and TRBJ1-2, is DAGVTQSPTHLIKTRGQQVTLRCSPKSGHDTVSWYQQALGQGPQFIFQYYEEEERQRGNFPDRFSGHQFPNYSSELNVNALLLGDSALYLCASSLATGLYGYTFGSGTRLTVV.